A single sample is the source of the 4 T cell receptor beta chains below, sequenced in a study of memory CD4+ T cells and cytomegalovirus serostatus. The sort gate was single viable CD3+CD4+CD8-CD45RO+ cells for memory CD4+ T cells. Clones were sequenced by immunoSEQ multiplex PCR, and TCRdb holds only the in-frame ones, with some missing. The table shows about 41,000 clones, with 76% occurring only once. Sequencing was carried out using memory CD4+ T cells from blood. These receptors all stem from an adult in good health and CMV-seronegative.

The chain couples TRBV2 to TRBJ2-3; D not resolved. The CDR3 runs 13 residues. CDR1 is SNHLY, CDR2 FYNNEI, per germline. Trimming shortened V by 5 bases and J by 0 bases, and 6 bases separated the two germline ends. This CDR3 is CASSYSSTDTQYF. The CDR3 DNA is TGTGCCAGCAGTTATTCTAGCACAGATACGCAGTATTTT.

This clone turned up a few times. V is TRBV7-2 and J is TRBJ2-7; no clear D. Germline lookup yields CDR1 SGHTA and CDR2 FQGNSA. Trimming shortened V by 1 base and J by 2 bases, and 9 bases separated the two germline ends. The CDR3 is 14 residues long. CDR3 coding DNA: TGTGCCAGCAGCTTAGTGAGCCGGACCTACGAGCAGTACTTC. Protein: CASSLVSRTYEQYF.

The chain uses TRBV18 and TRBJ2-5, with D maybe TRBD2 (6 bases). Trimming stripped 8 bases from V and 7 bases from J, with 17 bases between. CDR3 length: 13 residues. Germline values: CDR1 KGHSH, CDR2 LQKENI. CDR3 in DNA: TGTGCCAGCCACCGGGACTCCGTCGGGACCCAGTACTTC. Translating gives CASHRDSVGTQYF.

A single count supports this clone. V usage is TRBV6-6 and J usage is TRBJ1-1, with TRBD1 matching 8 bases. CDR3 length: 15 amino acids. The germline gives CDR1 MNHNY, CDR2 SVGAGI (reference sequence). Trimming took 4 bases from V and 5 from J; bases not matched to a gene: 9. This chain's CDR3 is CASSSPGGLDTEAFF. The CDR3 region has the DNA TGTGCCAGCAGTTCGCCAGGGGGCCTCGATACTGAAGCTTTCTTT.